This passage covers 5 T cell receptor beta chains from one sample sequenced in a study of blood T cells in healthy people across ages. Sample-barcoded 5' priming and a J-beta primer mix drove a second PCR of roughly 6 to 12 cycles. TCRdb re-called the 5' RACE reads through MiXCR, storing one row per CDR3 protein. The sample includes 550,000 to 600,000 distinct CDR3 sequences, 27% of them seen just once. Sequencing was done on a sample of blood. Receptors originate from a woman in her seventies in good health.

This clonotype occurred a few times. V usage is TRBV27 and J usage is TRBJ1-2, with D uncertain. V gave up 2 bases and J gave up 1 base, with 11 bases separating them. From germline, CDR1 is MNHEY and CDR2 SMNVEV (reference sequence). The CDR3 is 15 residues long. In nucleotides, the CDR3 is TGTGCCAGCAGTTTAGGACCCGTAGTTAACTATGGCTACACCTTC. Protein sequence: CASSLGPVVNYGYTF.

A few counts support this clonotype. The chain carries TRBV6-5 and TRBJ1-2; TRBD1 matches at 12 bases. The germline gives CDR1 MNHEY, CDR2 SVGAGI. The junction had 9 bases not matched to a gene; V was cut back by 2 bases and J by 5 bases. The CDR3 loop spans 17 amino acids. The CDR3 sequence is CASSYTGQGARRYGYTF. The CDR3 DNA is TGTGCCAGCAGTTACACGGGACAGGGGGCGCGTCGTTATGGCTACACCTTC.

The chain links TRBV12-3 or TRBV12-4 to TRBJ1-5; the match to TRBD1 covers 8 bases. Trimming at V came to 5 bases and at J to 4 bases, leaving 4 bases not matched to a gene. The CDR3 runs to 14 residues. The DNA of the CDR3 is TGTGCCAGCAGTCCGGGGGACAGGAATCAGCCCCAGCATTTT. It is translated as CASSPGDRNQPQHF.

This clonotype appeared a few times. This chain joins TRBV11-2 and TRBJ2-5; 8 nucleotides line up with TRBD1. Unmatched junction bases numbered 13, after V lost 5 bases and J lost 5 bases. The CDR3 runs 16 residues. The germline gives CDR1 SGHAT, CDR2 FQNNGV. CDR3 sequence (DNA): TGTGCCAGCAGCCCTGGGGCAGGGGGCTTAGGGGAGACCCAGTACTTC. Its translation is CASSPGAGGLGETQYF.

This clonotype was detected a few times. This sequence joins TRBV20-1 and TRBJ2-2; no reliable D call. This CDR3 region has 11 residues. Germline lookup yields CDR1 DFQATT and CDR2 SNEGSKA (reference sequence). Trimming cost V 5 bases and J 7 bases, with 8 bases left between them. The DNA for the CDR3 is TGCAGTGCTGGACGGCTCGGGGAGCTGTTTTTT. Its protein is CSAGRLGELFF.